These T cell receptor beta chains were read from a single sample in a study of blood T cell repertoires in COVID-19. Generated by immunoSEQ multiplex PCR, the TCRdb table keeps only in-frame clones and is missing some. The sample consists of approximately 280,000 clones, nearly 90% of them appearing once. Sequences were obtained from peripheral blood. The receptors were sampled from a man younger than 35 with active or convalescent COVID-19. The CDR3 runs from the conserved cysteine through the conserved F or W. The order of the fields is V gene, D gene, clone size, J gene, CDR3 DNA, CDR3 protein. D genes are given only for firm matches. Some rows mark clone size as missing; the rest say once, few, many or name a class of expanded clone.

V gene: TRBV6-1; D gene: TRBD1; clone size: -; J gene: TRBJ1-2; CDR3 DNA: TGTGCCAGCAGTGAAGCTGGGACAGCTTATGGCTACACCTTC; CDR3 protein: CASSEAGTAYGYTF
V gene: TRBV9; D gene: -; clone size: -; J gene: TRBJ2-2; CDR3 DNA: TGTGCCAGCAGCGACTCTGGCGGGGAGCTGTTTTTT; CDR3 protein: CASSDSGGELFF
V gene: TRBV6-5; D gene: -; clone size: once; J gene: TRBJ1-1; CDR3 DNA: TGTGCCAGCAGGACGGCCCCGGGACAACCTGAGGCTTTCTTT; CDR3 protein: CASRTAPGQPEAFF
V gene: TRBV19; D gene: TRBD2; clone size: -; J gene: TRBJ2-5; CDR3 DNA: TGTGCCAGTAGTCCTTCCTCGACTAGCGCACAGCTGACCCAGTACTTC; CDR3 protein: CASSPSSTSAQLTQYF
V gene: TRBV2; D gene: -; clone size: -; J gene: TRBJ1-1; CDR3 DNA: TGTGCCAGCAGTGAAGGAGGAGGGGTAGACACTGAAGCTTTCTTT; CDR3 protein: CASSEGGGVDTEAFF
V gene: TRBV5-5; D gene: -; clone size: -; J gene: TRBJ2-6; CDR3 DNA: TGTGCCAGCAGCTGGTCCGGCTCTGGGGCCAACGTCCTGACTTTC; CDR3 protein: CASSWSGSGANVLTF
V gene: TRBV7-2; D gene: TRBD2; clone size: -; J gene: TRBJ2-3; CDR3 DNA: TGTGCCAGCAGCCCGCAGACTAGCGGGGGGGCAGATACGCAGTATTTT; CDR3 protein: CASSPQTSGGADTQYF
V gene: TRBV10-3; D gene: TRBD1; clone size: -; J gene: TRBJ2-7; CDR3 DNA: TGTGCCATCAGTCTTCCGGGACAGGGAACCTACGAGCAGTACTTC; CDR3 protein: CAISLPGQGTYEQYF
V gene: TRBV7-8; D gene: TRBD1; clone size: once; J gene: TRBJ2-5; CDR3 DNA: TGTGCCAGCAGCATCGGGACAGGGGGTCGGGAGACCCAGTACTTC; CDR3 protein: CASSIGTGGRETQYF
V gene: TRBV12-2; D gene: -; clone size: -; J gene: TRBJ2-5; CDR3 DNA: TGTGCAAGTCGCTTTCGACTAGCGGGGGGCCGAGAGACCCAGTACTTC; CDR3 protein: CASRFRLAGGRETQYF